Detailed here is one T cell receptor (beta chain). Its antigen is currently unknown. 5'-RACE, quantitative and with molecular barcodes, yielded the TCR beta libraries. Using its own MiXCR run on the 5' RACE reads, TCRdb lists one record per CDR3 protein. The table shows 200,000 to 250,000 distinct CDR3 sequences, with around 20% occurring only once. The sample comes from a study of CD8 T cells in ankylosing spondylitis. Study findings and constraints: Relatively scarce in peripheral blood, disease-linked clones were CD8+. Disease-associated clones were reportedly significantly overrepresented in matched ankylosing spondylitis synovial fluid. Apparently characteristic of ankylosing spondylitis blood was a TCR beta motif (eight highly homologous variants).

The CDR3 has 14 residues. Between the trimmed V and J ends, which lost 1 base and 1 base, there was a span of 7 bases. Germline V gene data show CDR1 as LGHDT and CDR2 as YNNKEL (reference sequence). The chain joins TRBV3-1 to TRBJ2-5; D is possibly TRBD2 (5 bases). Sequenced input: blood, either unsorted or a sorted T cell fraction (not recorded which). The clonotype originates from a male donor with ankylosing spondylitis. DNA for the CDR3: TGTGCCAGCAGCCAAGGGGGAGTCCAAGAGACCCAGTACTTC. Encoded protein: CASSQGGVQETQYF.